The source of this TCR beta chain is a study of cytomegalovirus exposure and HLA in healthy donors. Produced via immunoSEQ multiplex PCR; TCRdb's table is partial and in-frame only. The data hold under 200,000 clones, with roughly nine tenths observed a single time. Between the trimmed V and J ends, which lost 2 bases and 2 bases, there was a span of 6 bases. Germline V gene data show CDR1 as SQVTM and CDR2 as ANQGSEA. The CDR3 is 12 amino acids. The TCR sequence derives from a woman aged 25 to 45 in good health and CMV-seronegative. The rearrangement joins TRBV29-1 to TRBJ1-2; D remains unclear. Sequenced material: PBMCs. The CDR3 here is CSVERGNYGYTF. As DNA, the CDR3 is TGCAGCGTTGAACGCGGGAACTATGGCTACACCTTC.